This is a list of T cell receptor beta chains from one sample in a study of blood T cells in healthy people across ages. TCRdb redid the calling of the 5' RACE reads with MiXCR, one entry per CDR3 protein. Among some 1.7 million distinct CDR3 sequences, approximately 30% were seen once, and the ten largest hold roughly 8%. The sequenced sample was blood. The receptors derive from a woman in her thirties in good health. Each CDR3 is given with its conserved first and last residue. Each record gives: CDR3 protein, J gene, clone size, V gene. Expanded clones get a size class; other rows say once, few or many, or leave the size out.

CDR3: CASRPSGTSCPRQYF
J: TRBJ2-4
size: .
V: TRBV14

CDR3: CASRFQGGYGYTF
J: TRBJ1-2
size: .
V: TRBV7-2

CDR3: CASSFGRRGLIYGYTF
J: TRBJ1-2
size: .
V: TRBV7-2

CDR3: CAISNFGTNTDTQYF
J: TRBJ2-3
size: .
V: TRBV10-3

CDR3: CASSFGPAPYEQYF
J: TRBJ2-7
size: few
V: TRBV27

CDR3: CASSVDRHNEQFF
J: TRBJ2-1
size: few
V: TRBV7-8

CDR3: CASSQDPGLADYNEQFF
J: TRBJ2-1
size: many
V: TRBV4-3

CDR3: CASSYVGGGDNEQFF
J: TRBJ2-1
size: .
V: TRBV6-5

CDR3: CASGEYRETQYF
J: TRBJ2-5
size: few
V: TRBV28

CDR3: CASSQVGHLNEKLFF
J: TRBJ1-4
size: many
V: TRBV3-1

CDR3: CSVATGYGYTF
J: TRBJ1-2
size: many
V: TRBV29-1